Following are 21 T cell receptor beta chains from one sample sequenced in a study of control samples from healthy donors and cancer patients. TCRdb's table, derived via immunoSEQ multiplex PCR, lists solely in-frame clones and lacks some. The table includes some 130,000 clones, around 88% detected once. The sequencing sample was made of blood. The receptors derive from a man between 35 and 55 years old in good health.

This sequence joins TRBV10-3 and TRBJ1-1, with 8 positions matching TRBD1. From germline, CDR1 is ENHRY and CDR2 SYGVKD. This CDR3 is built from 13 residues. Trimming removed 6 bases from V and 2 bases from J; junction bases left unmatched: 2. The chain's CDR3 is CAISGQGNTEAFF. In nucleotides, the CDR3 is TGTGCCATCAGCGGACAGGGTAACACTGAAGCTTTCTTT.

The chain combines TRBV30 with TRBJ1-1; D gene ambiguous. Germline V gene data show CDR1 as GTSNPN and CDR2 as SVGIG (reference sequence). The length of the CDR3 is 12 residues. Trimming pared 5 bases from V and 2 bases from J, leaving 9 bases between. CDR3 in amino acids: CAWGRGNTEAFF. The CDR3 bases are TGTGCCTGGGGTCGGGGTAACACTGAAGCTTTCTTT.

The chain carries TRBV7-2 and TRBJ2-5; the D gene is possibly TRBD2 (6 bases). CDR1 SGHTA and CDR2 FQGNSA come from the germline V gene. There are 15 residues in the CDR3. Trimming cost V 5 bases and J 5 bases, with 18 bases left between them. This CDR3 is CASSPEGLGIETQYF. In nucleotides, the CDR3 is TGTGCCAGCAGCCCGGAGGGGCTGGGTATTGAGACCCAGTACTTC.

The chain is built from TRBV15 and TRBJ1-6; D is unclear. Germline values: CDR1 LNHNV, CDR2 YYDKDF (reference sequence). The CDR3 covers 15 residues. V was trimmed by 0 bases and J by 8 bases, leaving 11 bases between them. The CDR3 protein is CATSRDPLQDSPLHF. DNA of the CDR3: TGTGCCACCAGCAGAGATCCCCTCCAGGATTCACCCCTCCACTTT.

The chain recombines TRBV5-4 with TRBJ1-1; D is unclear. Germline V gives CDR1 SGHNT, CDR2 YYREEE (reference sequence). This CDR3 comprises 15 residues. With 6 bases removed from V and 2 bases from J, the gap between germline ends came to 17 bases. The DNA for the CDR3 is TGTGCCAGCATAATGGCGGGGTTGAGAAACACTGAAGCTTTCTTT. It yields the protein CASIMAGLRNTEAFF. The full variable domain, its missing parts supplied by reference TRBV5-4 and TRBJ1-1, is ETGVTQSPTHLIKTRGQQVTLRCSSQSGHNTVSWYQQALGQGPQFIFQYYREEENGRGNFPPRFSGLQFPNYSSELNVNALELDDSALYLCASIMAGLRNTEAFFGQGTRLTVV.

The J gene is TRBJ2-2, the V gene TRBV7-2; TRBD1 might be the D (5 bases). Germline assignment: CDR1 SGHTA and CDR2 FQGNSA. The CDR3 contains 17 residues. Trimming shortened V by 3 bases and J by 5 bases, and 19 bases separated the two germline ends. The DNA of the CDR3 is TGTGCCAGCAGCTTTGGCAGGGCCCCCAGAAGAACCGGGGAGCTGTTTTTT. Protein product: CASSFGRAPRRTGELFF.

V gene TRBV10-1 combines with J gene TRBJ2-7; D may be TRBD2 (6 bases). Trimming removed 5 bases at V and 0 bases at J, with 8 bases between. Looked up from germline, CDR1 is WNHNN and CDR2 is SYGVQD (reference sequence). The CDR3 is 13 residues long. The CDR3 loop is CASSSSDSYEQYF. CDR3 nucleotides: TGCGCCAGCAGTTCTAGCGACTCCTACGAGCAGTACTTC.

V gene TRBV5-1 combines with J gene TRBJ1-6; D remains ambiguous. Looked up from germline, CDR1 is SGHRS and CDR2 is YFSETQ. Trimming removed 0 bases from V and 8 bases from J, with 9 bases in between. This CDR3 spans 14 amino acids. The DNA for the CDR3 is TGCGCCAGCAGCTTGGTAGGCGGGGATTCACCCCTCCACTTT. As protein: CASSLVGGDSPLHF.

The V gene is TRBV30, the J gene TRBJ2-3, with D possibly called TRBD1 or TRBD2 (5 bases each). Per germline, CDR1 GTSNPN and CDR2 SVGIG (reference sequence). This CDR3 comprises 15 residues. Deletions cut 8 bases from V and 1 base from J, with 19 bases between. The CDR3 reads CARGEGDVGTDTQYF. The CDR3 DNA reads TGTGCCAGGGGAGAAGGGGACGTAGGCACAGATACGCAGTATTTT.

The rearrangement uses TRBV30 and TRBJ1-6, with no clear D. This CDR3 contains 15 residues. Germline V gene sequence: CDR1 GTSNPN, CDR2 SVGIG (reference sequence). The V end lost 3 bases, the J end lost 0 bases, and 9 bases lay between the germline ends. The chain's CDR3 is CAWRSPSSYNSPLHF. The DNA of the CDR3 is TGTGCCTGGAGATCCCCGAGCTCCTATAATTCACCCCTCCACTTT.

The CDR3 region is CASSLRVHTEAFF. The CDR3, as DNA: TGTGCCAGCAGCTTAAGGGTTCACACTGAAGCTTTCTTT. The chain has TRBV13 and TRBJ1-1, with no clear D. The CDR3 runs 13 residues. Germline V gene sequence: CDR1 PRHDT, CDR2 FYEKMQ (reference sequence). Trimming took off 2 bases at V and 3 bases at J, with 7 bases between the two ends.

The gene calls are TRBV5-6 and TRBJ1-1, with D tentatively TRBD1 (6 bases). Per the germline V gene, CDR1 is SGHDT and CDR2 is YYEEEE. The germline V and J ends were trimmed by 4 bases and 0 bases, with 13 bases remaining between them. The CDR3 extends over 15 amino acids. DNA for the CDR3: TGTGCCAGCAGCCTTACAGGGCGGATGAACACTGAAGCTTTCTTT. Its translation is CASSLTGRMNTEAFF.

The rearrangement joins TRBV2 to TRBJ2-2, with 9 bases that match TRBD2. CDR1 is SNHLY and CDR2 is FYNNEI in the germline V gene. This CDR3 spans 15 amino acids. The ends lost 2 bases at V and 10 bases at J; junction bases unmatched: 8. This CDR3 reads CASSERTSGHMELFF. CDR3 DNA sequence: TGTGCCAGCAGTGAACGAACTAGCGGGCACATGGAGCTGTTTTTT.

The V and J genes are TRBV5-8 and TRBJ2-1, with TRBD2 matching over 9 bases. CDR3 size: 17 residues. Trimming removed 4 bases from V and 5 bases from J; junction bases left unmatched: 13. CDR1 and CDR2 (germline): SGHTS, YDEGEE. The CDR3 DNA follows: TGTGCCAGCAGCCGCATCACACTAGCGGGTAACAACAATGAGCAGTTCTTC. Protein sequence: CASSRITLAGNNNEQFF. The full variable domain, its missing parts supplied by reference TRBV5-8 and TRBJ2-1, is EAGVTQSPTHLIKTRGQQATLRCSPISGHTSVYWYQQALGLGLQFLLWYDEGEERNRGNFPPRFSGRQFPNYSSELNVNALELEDSALYLCASSRITLAGNNNEQFFGPGTRLTVL.

V and J are TRBV30 and TRBJ1-6; a possible D gene is TRBD1 (5 bases). Germline CDR1 and CDR2: GTSNPN and SVGIG (reference sequence). Trimming cost V 5 bases and J 8 bases, with 16 bases left between them. This CDR3 has 14 residues. CDR3 sequence (DNA): TGTGCCTGGTGCCTCAGGGTCCCCTATTCACCCCTCCACTTT. It encodes CAWCLRVPYSPLHF.

This clone has just one count. The V and J genes are TRBV6-5 and TRBJ1-2, with a weak D call TRBD1 (5 bases). Trimming removed 7 bases at V and 3 bases at J, with 15 bases between. CDR3 length equals 14 residues. Germline assignment: CDR1 MNHEY and CDR2 SVGAGI. The CDR3 sequence is CASTLGPGDYGYTF. The CDR3 bases are TGTGCCAGCACCTTGGGGCCGGGGGACTATGGCTACACCTTC.

CDR3 in DNA: TGTGCCAGCAGCCAAAGGGGCCTGGCAGGCGGCACCGGGGAGCTGTTTTTT. Protein: CASSQRGLAGGTGELFF. V and J are TRBV3-1 (or the pseudogene TRBV3-2) and TRBJ2-2, with D perhaps TRBD1 (5 bases). The ends were cut back, 2 bases at V and 4 bases at J, with 17 bases in the middle. CDR1 is LGHDT and CDR2 is YNNKEL in the germline V gene (reference sequence). This CDR3 is built from 17 residues.

The chain couples TRBV14 to TRBJ2-3; no clear D gene. CDR1 and CDR2 from the germline V gene are SGHDN and FVKESK. The CDR3 extends over 13 amino acids. Trimming cost V 2 bases and J 7 bases, with 10 bases left between them. The CDR3 DNA follows: TGTGCCAGCAGCCAACAGTATCTAAATACGCAGTATTTT. Residues: CASSQQYLNTQYF.

The chain carries TRBV4-2 and TRBJ1-3; TRBD1 matches at 10 bases. Germline-derived CDR1 and CDR2 are LGHNA and YNFKEQ. The CDR3 runs 17 residues. The V segment lost 0 bases and the J segment 3 bases; nucleotides outside the gene matches: 5. The DNA for the CDR3 is TGTGCCAGCAGCCAAGAAGGGGGACAGGGGATTGGAAACACCATATATTTT. Its protein product is CASSQEGGQGIGNTIYF.

This sequence joins TRBV29-1 and TRBJ1-2; D ambiguous. The CDR3 is 12 amino acids. Looked up from germline, CDR1 is SQVTM and CDR2 is ANQGSEA. With 3 bases removed from V and 3 bases from J, the gap between germline ends came to 8 bases. CDR3 sequence: CSVDHSYYGYTF. CDR3 DNA sequence: TGCAGCGTTGACCACAGCTACTATGGCTACACCTTC.

The V call is TRBV19, the J call TRBJ1-2; D perhaps matches TRBD1 (6 bases). Germline V CDR1 and CDR2: LNHDA, SQIVND (reference sequence). Trimming pared 7 bases from V and 2 bases from J, leaving 20 bases between. CDR3 length: 16 amino acids. CDR3 DNA: TGTGCCAGTACTCCCCAGGGAGGACAGCTGAACTATGGCTACACCTTC. It is translated as CASTPQGGQLNYGYTF.